The 6 T cell receptor beta chains presented below share a single source sample, sequenced in a study of naive and memory T cell subsets. TCR cDNA received a 3' ligated oligonucleotide that carried a UMI. Amplification of ligated cDNA took four PCR rounds with SP2 and nested alpha and beta constant primers. TCRdb itself ran the 5' RACE reads through MiXCR, one entry per CDR3 protein. The sample contains about 32,000 distinct CDR3 sequences, 16% of which appear only once. The source of these receptors is a female donor in good health.

This clonotype was counted a few times. This chain joins TRBV6-5 and TRBJ1-2, with 8 bases identical to TRBD1. This CDR3 contains 13 residues. Per germline, CDR1 MNHEY and CDR2 SVGAGI. V lost 5 bases, J lost 6 bases, and 5 bases stayed unmatched. CDR3 protein: CASSPRTGNGYTF. Written as DNA, the CDR3 is TGTGCCAGCAGTCCCCGGACAGGGAATGGCTACACCTTC.

In this sample, this clonotype turned up many times. The chain couples TRBV6-5 to TRBJ2-1; D might be TRBD1 (6 bases). CDR1 and CDR2 from the germline V gene are MNHEY and SVGAGI. The CDR3 sequence is 12 residues long. V was trimmed by 6 bases and J by 7 bases, leaving 10 bases between them. As DNA, the CDR3 is TGTGCCAGCAGCTTCAGGGGTAATGAGCAGTTCTTC. Translating gives CASSFRGNEQFF.

This clonotype was recorded many times. The chain uses TRBV10-2 and TRBJ1-1, with D maybe TRBD1 (6 bases). Germline CDR1 and CDR2: WSHSY and SAAADI. The CDR3 contains 12 residues. The ends were cut back, 5 bases at V and 5 bases at J, with 9 bases in the middle. CDR3 DNA: TGCGCCAGCAGTCTTCAGGGGACTGAAGCTTTCTTT. Translated: CASSLQGTEAFF.

This clonotype was observed a few times. This sequence joins TRBV20-1 and TRBJ1-3; 7 nucleotides match TRBD1. Trimming removed 2 bases from V and 2 bases from J; junction bases left unmatched: 9. The V gene's germline CDR1 is DFQATT and CDR2 SNEGSKA (reference sequence). This CDR3 is built from 16 residues. The CDR3 spells CSARRTGVITGNTIYF. CDR3 bases: TGCAGTGCTAGACGTACAGGGGTAATTACTGGAAACACCATATATTTT.

This clonotype was observed a handful of times. The CDR3 DNA reads TGTGCCAGCAGCGTAGCCGGAAGGGATACGCAGTATTTT. Protein product: CASSVAGRDTQYF. The chain has TRBV9 and TRBJ2-3; D unresolved. Germline CDR1 and CDR2: SGDLS and YYNGEE. The CDR3 consists of 13 residues. V was shortened by 0 bases and J by 6 bases, with 8 bases between the two germline ends.

There are many counts of this clonotype. This chain joins TRBV20-1 and TRBJ1-2; D perhaps matches TRBD1 (5 bases). CDR1 is DFQATT, CDR2 SNEGSKA, per germline (reference sequence). CDR3 length equals 13 residues. V lost 5 bases and J lost 5, with 15 bases in between. CDR3 protein: CSAGGTGNYGYTF. The CDR3 DNA reads as TGCAGTGCTGGAGGGACCGGAAATTATGGCTACACCTTC.